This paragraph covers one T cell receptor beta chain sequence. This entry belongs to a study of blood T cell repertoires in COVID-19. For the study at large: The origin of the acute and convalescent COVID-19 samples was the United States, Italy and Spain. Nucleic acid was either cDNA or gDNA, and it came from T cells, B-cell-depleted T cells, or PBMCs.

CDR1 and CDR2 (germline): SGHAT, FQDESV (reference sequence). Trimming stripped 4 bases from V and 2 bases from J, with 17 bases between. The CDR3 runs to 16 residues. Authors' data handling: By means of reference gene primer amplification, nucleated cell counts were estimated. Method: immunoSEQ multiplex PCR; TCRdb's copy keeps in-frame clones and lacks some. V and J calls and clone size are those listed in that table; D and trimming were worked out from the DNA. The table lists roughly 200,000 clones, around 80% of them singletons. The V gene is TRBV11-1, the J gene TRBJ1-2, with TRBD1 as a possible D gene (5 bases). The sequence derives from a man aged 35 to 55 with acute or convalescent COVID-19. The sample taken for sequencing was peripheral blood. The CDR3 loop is CASSSSGTGVNYGYTF. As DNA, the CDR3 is TGTGCCAGCAGCTCCTCCGGGACGGGGGTCAACTATGGCTACACCTTC. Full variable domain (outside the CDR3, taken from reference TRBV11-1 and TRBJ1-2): EAEVAQSPRYKITEKSQAVAFWCDPISGHATLYWYRQILGQGPELLVQFQDESVVDDSQLPKDRFSAERLKGVDSTLKIQPAELGDSAMYLCASSSSGTGVNYGYTFGSGTRLTVV.